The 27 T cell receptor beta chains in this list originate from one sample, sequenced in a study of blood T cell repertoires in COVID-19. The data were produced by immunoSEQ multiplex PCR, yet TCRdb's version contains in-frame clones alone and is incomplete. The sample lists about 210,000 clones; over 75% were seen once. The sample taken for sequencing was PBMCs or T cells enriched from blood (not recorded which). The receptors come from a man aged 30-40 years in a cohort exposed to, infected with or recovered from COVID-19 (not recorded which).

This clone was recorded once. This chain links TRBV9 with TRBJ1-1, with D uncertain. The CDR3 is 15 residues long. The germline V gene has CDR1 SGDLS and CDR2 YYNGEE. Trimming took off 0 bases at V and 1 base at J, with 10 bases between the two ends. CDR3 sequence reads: CASSVAAGPNTEAFF. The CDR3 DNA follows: TGTGCCAGCAGCGTAGCGGCGGGCCCGAACACTGAAGCTTTCTTT. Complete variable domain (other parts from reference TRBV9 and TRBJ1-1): DSGVTQTPKHLITATGQRVTLRCSPRSGDLSVYWYQQSLDQGLQFLIQYYNGEERAKGNILERFSAQQFPDLHSELNLSSLELGDSALYFCASSVAAGPNTEAFFGQGTRLTVV.

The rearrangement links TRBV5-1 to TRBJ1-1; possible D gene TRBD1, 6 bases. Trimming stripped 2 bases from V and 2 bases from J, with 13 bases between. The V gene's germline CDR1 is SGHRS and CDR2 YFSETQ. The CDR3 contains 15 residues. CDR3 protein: CASSFQGSSNTEAFF. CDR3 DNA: TGCGCCAGCAGCTTCCAGGGGTCAAGTAACACTGAAGCTTTCTTT. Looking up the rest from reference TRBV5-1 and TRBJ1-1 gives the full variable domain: KAGVTQTPRYLIKTRGQQVTLSCSPISGHRSVSWYQQTPGQGLQFLFEYFSETQRNKGNFPGRFSGRQFSNSRSEMNVSTLELGDSALYLCASSFQGSSNTEAFFGQGTRLTVV.

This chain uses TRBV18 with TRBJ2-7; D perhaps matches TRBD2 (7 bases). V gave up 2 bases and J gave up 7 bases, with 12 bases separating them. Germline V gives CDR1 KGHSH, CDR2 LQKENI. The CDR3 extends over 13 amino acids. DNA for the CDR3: TGTGCCAGCTCACCAGCAGAGGGGGGGGAGCAGTACTTC. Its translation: CASSPAEGGEQYF.

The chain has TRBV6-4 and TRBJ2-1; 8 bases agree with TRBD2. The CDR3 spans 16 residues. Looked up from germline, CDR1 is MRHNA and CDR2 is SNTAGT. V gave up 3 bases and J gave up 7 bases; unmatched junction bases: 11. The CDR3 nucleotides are TGTGCCAGCAGTGATGAACCGGGACTAGGGGGTAATGAGCAGTTCTTC. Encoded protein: CASSDEPGLGGNEQFF.

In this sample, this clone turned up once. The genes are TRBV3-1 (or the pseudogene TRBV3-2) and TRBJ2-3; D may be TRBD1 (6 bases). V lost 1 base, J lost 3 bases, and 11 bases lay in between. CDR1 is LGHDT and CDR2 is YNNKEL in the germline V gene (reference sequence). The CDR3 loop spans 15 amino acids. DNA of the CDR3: TGTGCCAGCAGCCAAGCACAGGGAAGGACAGATACGCAGTATTTT. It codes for CASSQAQGRTDTQYF.

CDR3 DNA: TGTGCCAGCAGGACCTCGGGAGGAACACCCCAGTTCTTC. It codes for CASRTSGGTPQFF. The chain combines TRBV28 with TRBJ2-1, with 7 bases fitting TRBD2. V dropped 6 bases and J dropped 13; count of bases not matched to a gene: 12. CDR3 length: 13 residues. CDR1 MDHEN and CDR2 SYDVKM come from the germline V gene.

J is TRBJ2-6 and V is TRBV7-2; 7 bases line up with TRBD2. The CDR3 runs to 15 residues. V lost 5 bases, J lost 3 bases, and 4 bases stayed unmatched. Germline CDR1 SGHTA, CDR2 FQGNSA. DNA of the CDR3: TGTGCCAGCAGCGCCGGGGAGGGTGGGGCCAACGTCCTGACTTTC. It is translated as CASSAGEGGANVLTF.

The CDR3 DNA sequence: TGTGCCAGCAGCGTAGCTGCTGCTAGCGGGGGTTACGAGCAGTACTTC. It codes for CASSVAAASGGYEQYF. The J gene is TRBJ2-7, the V gene TRBV9, with 10 bases lining up with TRBD2. This CDR3 region has 16 residues. From germline, CDR1 is SGDLS and CDR2 YYNGEE. Unmatched junction bases numbered 7, after V lost 0 bases and J lost 4 bases.

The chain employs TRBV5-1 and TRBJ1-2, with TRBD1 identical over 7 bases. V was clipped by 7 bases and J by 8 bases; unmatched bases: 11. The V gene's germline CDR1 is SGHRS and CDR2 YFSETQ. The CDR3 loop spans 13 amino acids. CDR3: CASADRDLKGYTF. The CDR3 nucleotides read TGCGCCAGCGCCGACAGGGACCTTAAAGGCTACACCTTC.

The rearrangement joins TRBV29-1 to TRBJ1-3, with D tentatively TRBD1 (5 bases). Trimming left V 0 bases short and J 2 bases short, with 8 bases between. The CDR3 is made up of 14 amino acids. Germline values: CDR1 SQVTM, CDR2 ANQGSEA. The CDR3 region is CSVEDDSTGNTIYF. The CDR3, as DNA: TGCAGCGTTGAAGATGACAGCACTGGAAACACCATATATTTT.

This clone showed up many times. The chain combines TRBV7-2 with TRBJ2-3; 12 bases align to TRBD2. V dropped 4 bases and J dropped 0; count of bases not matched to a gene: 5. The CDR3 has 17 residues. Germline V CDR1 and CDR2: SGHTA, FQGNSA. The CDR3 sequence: CASSSGLAGYSTDTQYF. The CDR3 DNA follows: TGTGCCAGCAGCTCAGGACTAGCGGGATACAGCACAGATACGCAGTATTTT.

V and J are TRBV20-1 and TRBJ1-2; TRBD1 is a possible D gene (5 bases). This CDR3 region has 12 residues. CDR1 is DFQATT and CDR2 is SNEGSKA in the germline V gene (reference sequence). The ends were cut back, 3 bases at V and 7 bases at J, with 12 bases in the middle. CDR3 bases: TGCAGTGCTAGTGCAGGGATCTTTGGCTACACCTTC. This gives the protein CSASAGIFGYTF.

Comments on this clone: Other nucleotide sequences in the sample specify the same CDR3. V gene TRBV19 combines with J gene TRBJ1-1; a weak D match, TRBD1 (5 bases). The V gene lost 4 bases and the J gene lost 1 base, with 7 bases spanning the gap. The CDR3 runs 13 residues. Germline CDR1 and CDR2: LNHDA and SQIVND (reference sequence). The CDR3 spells CASSTTGNTEAFF. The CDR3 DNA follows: TGTGCCAGTAGTACTACAGGGAACACTGAAGCTTTCTTT. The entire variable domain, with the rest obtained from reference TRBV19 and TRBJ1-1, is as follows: DGGITQSPKYLFRKEGQNVTLSCEQNLNHDAMYWYRQDPGQGLRLIYYSQIVNDFQKGDIAEGYSVSREKKESFPLTVTSAQKNPTAFYLCASSTTGNTEAFFGQGTRLTVV.

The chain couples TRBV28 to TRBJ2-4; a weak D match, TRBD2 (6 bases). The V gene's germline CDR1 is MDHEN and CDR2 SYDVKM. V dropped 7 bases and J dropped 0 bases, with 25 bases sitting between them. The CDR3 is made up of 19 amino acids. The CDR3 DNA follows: TGTGCCAGCAATCGGGTCCGGGACCTACTAGCCAAAGCCAAAAACATTCAGTACTTC. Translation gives CASNRVRDLLAKAKNIQYF.

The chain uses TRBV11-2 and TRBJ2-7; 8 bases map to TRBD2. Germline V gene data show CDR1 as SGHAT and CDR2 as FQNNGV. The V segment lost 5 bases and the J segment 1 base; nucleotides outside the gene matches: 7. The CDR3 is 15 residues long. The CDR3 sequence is CASSRTSGPSYEQYF. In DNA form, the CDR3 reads TGTGCCAGCAGCCGAACTAGCGGTCCATCCTACGAGCAGTACTTC.

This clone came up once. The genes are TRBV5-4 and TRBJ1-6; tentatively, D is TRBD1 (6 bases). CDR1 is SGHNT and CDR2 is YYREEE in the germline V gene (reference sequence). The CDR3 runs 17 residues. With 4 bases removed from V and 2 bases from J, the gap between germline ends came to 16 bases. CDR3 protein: CASSVGTPDPYNSPLHF. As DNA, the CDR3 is TGTGCCAGCAGCGTAGGGACACCTGACCCCTATAATTCACCCCTCCACTTT.

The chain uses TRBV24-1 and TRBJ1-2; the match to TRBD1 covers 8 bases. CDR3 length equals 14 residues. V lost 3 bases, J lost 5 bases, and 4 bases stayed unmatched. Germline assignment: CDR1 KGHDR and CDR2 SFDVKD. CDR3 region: CATSDPGQDYGYTF. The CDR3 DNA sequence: TGTGCCACCAGTGATCCGGGACAGGATTATGGCTACACCTTC.

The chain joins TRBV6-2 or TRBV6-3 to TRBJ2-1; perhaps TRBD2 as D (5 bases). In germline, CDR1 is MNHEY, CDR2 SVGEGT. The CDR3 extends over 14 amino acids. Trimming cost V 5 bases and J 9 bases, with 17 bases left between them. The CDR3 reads CASSPQAGWGEQFF. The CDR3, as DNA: TGTGCCAGCAGTCCCCAGGCGGGTTGGGGTGAGCAGTTCTTC.

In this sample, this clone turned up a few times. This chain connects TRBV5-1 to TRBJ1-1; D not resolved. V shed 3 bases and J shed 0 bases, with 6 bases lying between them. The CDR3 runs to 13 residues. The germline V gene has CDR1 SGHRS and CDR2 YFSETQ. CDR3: CASSSGLNTEAFF. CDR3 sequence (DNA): TGCGCCAGCAGCTCCGGGTTGAACACTGAAGCTTTCTTT.

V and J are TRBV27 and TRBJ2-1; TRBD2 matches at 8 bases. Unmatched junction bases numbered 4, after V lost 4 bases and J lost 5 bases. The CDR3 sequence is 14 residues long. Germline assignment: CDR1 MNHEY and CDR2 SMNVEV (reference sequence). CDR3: CASSYSGSNNEQFF. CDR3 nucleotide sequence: TGTGCCAGCAGTTACAGCGGGAGTAACAATGAGCAGTTCTTC.

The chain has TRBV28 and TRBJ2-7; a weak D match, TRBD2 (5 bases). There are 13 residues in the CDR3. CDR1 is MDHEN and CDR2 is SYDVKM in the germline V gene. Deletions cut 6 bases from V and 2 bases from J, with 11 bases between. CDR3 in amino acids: CASRPSGAYEQYF. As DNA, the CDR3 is TGTGCCAGCAGGCCCAGCGGAGCCTACGAGCAGTACTTC.

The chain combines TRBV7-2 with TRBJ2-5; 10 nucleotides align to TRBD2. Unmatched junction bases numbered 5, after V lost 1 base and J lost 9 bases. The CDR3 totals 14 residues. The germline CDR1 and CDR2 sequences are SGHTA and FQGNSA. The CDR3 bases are TGTGCCAGCAGCTTAGTTCAGACTAGCGGGCCCCAGTACTTC. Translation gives CASSLVQTSGPQYF.

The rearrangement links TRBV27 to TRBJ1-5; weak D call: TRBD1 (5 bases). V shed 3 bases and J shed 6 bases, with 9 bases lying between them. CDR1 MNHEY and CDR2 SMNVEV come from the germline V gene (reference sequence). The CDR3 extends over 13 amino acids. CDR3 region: CASSFRRGQPQHF. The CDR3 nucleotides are TGTGCCAGCAGTTTTCGAAGGGGTCAGCCCCAGCATTTT.

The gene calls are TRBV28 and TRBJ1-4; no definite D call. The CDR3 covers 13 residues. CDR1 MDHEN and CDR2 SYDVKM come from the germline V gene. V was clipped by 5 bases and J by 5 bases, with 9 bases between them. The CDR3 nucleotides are TGTGCCAGCAGTCGCATACTGAATGAAAAACTGTTTTTT. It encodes CASSRILNEKLFF.

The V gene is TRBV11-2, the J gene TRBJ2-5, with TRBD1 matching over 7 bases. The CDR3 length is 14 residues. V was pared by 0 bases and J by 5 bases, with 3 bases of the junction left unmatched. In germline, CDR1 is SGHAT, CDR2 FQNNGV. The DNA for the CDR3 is TGTGCCAGCAGCTTAGATCCCAGGGGGGAGACCCAGTACTTC. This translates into CASSLDPRGETQYF.

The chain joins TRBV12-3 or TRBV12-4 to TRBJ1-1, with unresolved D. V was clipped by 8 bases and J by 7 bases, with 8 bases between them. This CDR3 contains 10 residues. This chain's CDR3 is CASSGIEAFF. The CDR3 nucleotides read TGTGCCAGCTCCGGGATTGAAGCTTTCTTT.

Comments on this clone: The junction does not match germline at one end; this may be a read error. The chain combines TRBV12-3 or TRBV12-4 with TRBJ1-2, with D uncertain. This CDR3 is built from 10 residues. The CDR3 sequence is CASSFDDGDF. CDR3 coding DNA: TGTGCCAGCAGTTTCGACGACGGGGACTTC.